The TCR beta chain described here comes from a study of blood T cell repertoires in COVID-19. TCRdb keeps only in-frame clones here, not all; method: immunoSEQ multiplex PCR. Seen here are approximately 490,000 clones, approximately 90% observed once, and the top ten hold 6.5% to 8.5%. The CDR3 length is 14 residues. Per the germline V gene, CDR1 is LGHNT and CDR2 is FRNRAP. V lost 4 bases, J lost 3 bases, and 11 bases lay in between. This chain links TRBV12-5 with TRBJ2-3; possibly TRBD1 for D (5 bases). This clonotype was obtained from a woman aged 55 to 70 who had recovered from COVID-19. Specimen: PBMCs or T cells enriched from blood (not recorded which). The CDR3 DNA reads TGTGCTAGTGGTTCAGGTCAGGGAACAGATACGCAGTATTTT. It is translated as CASGSGQGTDTQYF.